Listed below are T cell receptor beta chains from one sample, sequenced in a study of T-cell memory formation after mild COVID-19. TCRdb processed the 5' RACE reads anew with MiXCR; each CDR3 protein has one entry. The sample has roughly 350,000 distinct CDR3 sequences, roughly 20% seen once; the top ten hold around an eighth. Sample: PBMCs or a T cell subset sorted from them (not recorded which). The receptors were sampled from an adult woman who had mild COVID-19 (a few samples of this study predate the infection). Cell type and time point are not known. CDR3s include the opening cysteine and the closing phenylalanine or tryptophan. The D gene is left open where the match is weak. A row's size may be missing; if present it is once, few, many or a size class.

J gene: TRBJ2-1
clone size: .
D gene: TRBD1
V gene: TRBV6-1
CDR3 protein: CASTLGDSSYNEQFF
CDR3 DNA: TGTGCCAGCACCCTGGGGGACAGCTCCTACAATGAGCAGTTCTTC

J gene: TRBJ2-5
clone size: many
D gene: TRBD2
V gene: TRBV20-1
CDR3 protein: CSASKGLAGGETQYF
CDR3 DNA: TGCAGTGCTAGTAAGGGACTAGCGGGAGGAGAGACCCAGTACTTC

J gene: TRBJ1-1
clone size: few
D gene: TRBD1
V gene: TRBV24-1
CDR3 protein: CATSDPQGGTEAFF
CDR3 DNA: TGTGCCACCAGTGATCCTCAGGGGGGAACTGAAGCTTTCTTT

J gene: TRBJ2-1
clone size: few
D gene: TRBD1
V gene: TRBV12-3/TRBV12-4
CDR3 protein: CASSSRQGFNEQFF
CDR3 DNA: TGTGCCAGCAGTTCCAGACAGGGGTTCAATGAGCAGTTCTTC

J gene: TRBJ1-2
clone size: once
D gene: TRBD1
V gene: TRBV20-1
CDR3 protein: CSARPGGWDGYTF
CDR3 DNA: TGCAGTGCTAGACCAGGGGGCTGGGATGGCTACACCTTC

J gene: TRBJ2-7
clone size: .
D gene: .
V gene: TRBV11-2
CDR3 protein: CASSYRDTYEQYF
CDR3 DNA: TGTGCCAGCAGCTACAGGGACACCTACGAGCAGTACTTC

J gene: TRBJ2-1
clone size: few
D gene: TRBD2
V gene: TRBV7-3
CDR3 protein: CASSLIAGGPYEQFF
CDR3 DNA: TGTGCCAGCAGCTTAATAGCGGGAGGGCCTTACGAGCAGTTCTTC

J gene: TRBJ2-3
clone size: few
D gene: TRBD2
V gene: TRBV7-2
CDR3 protein: CASSPTSGYSTDTQYF
CDR3 DNA: TGTGCCAGCAGTCCGACTAGCGGGTATAGCACAGATACGCAGTATTTT

J gene: TRBJ1-5
clone size: .
D gene: .
V gene: TRBV18
CDR3 protein: CASSPYGQPQHF
CDR3 DNA: TGTGCCAGCTCACCATACGGTCAGCCCCAGCATTTT

J gene: TRBJ2-1
clone size: .
D gene: .
V gene: TRBV7-9
CDR3 protein: CASSLMGDYNEQFF
CDR3 DNA: TGTGCCAGCAGCTTAATGGGAGACTACAATGAGCAGTTCTTC

J gene: TRBJ1-2
clone size: few
D gene: TRBD1
V gene: TRBV20-1
CDR3 protein: CSAVRTGDYGYTF
CDR3 DNA: TGCAGTGCTGTCAGGACAGGGGACTATGGCTACACCTTC

J gene: TRBJ2-7
clone size: many
D gene: TRBD1
V gene: TRBV6-6
CDR3 protein: CASTQTGGNEQYF
CDR3 DNA: TGTGCCAGCACCCAGACAGGGGGCAACGAGCAGTACTTC

J gene: TRBJ2-3
clone size: few
D gene: TRBD1
V gene: TRBV7-3
CDR3 protein: CASSEDRVGTDTQYF
CDR3 DNA: TGTGCCAGCAGCGAGGACAGGGTAGGCACAGATACGCAGTATTTT

J gene: TRBJ1-1
clone size: .
D gene: .
V gene: TRBV5-1
CDR3 protein: CASSLITQGEAFF
CDR3 DNA: TGCGCCAGCAGCTTGATCACACAGGGTGAAGCTTTCTTT

J gene: TRBJ2-5
clone size: few
D gene: .
V gene: TRBV9
CDR3 protein: CASSVGGARGETQYF
CDR3 DNA: TGTGCCAGCAGCGTAGGGGGCGCGAGGGGAGAGACCCAGTACTTC

J gene: TRBJ1-2
clone size: .
D gene: TRBD1
V gene: TRBV12-3/TRBV12-4
CDR3 protein: CASSHRQGSIGYTF
CDR3 DNA: TGTGCCAGCAGTCATAGACAGGGTAGTATTGGCTACACCTTC

J gene: TRBJ1-2
clone size: few
D gene: .
V gene: TRBV29-1
CDR3 protein: CSVDSSGVRDYGYTF
CDR3 DNA: TGCAGCGTTGATTCGAGCGGGGTTCGGGACTATGGCTACACCTTC

J gene: TRBJ2-5
clone size: .
D gene: TRBD1
V gene: TRBV7-9
CDR3 protein: CASRRDRGGRETQYF
CDR3 DNA: TGTGCCAGCAGACGTGACAGGGGCGGTCGGGAGACCCAGTACTTC

J gene: TRBJ2-5
clone size: .
D gene: TRBD2
V gene: TRBV7-2
CDR3 protein: CASSSPAGARWYF
CDR3 DNA: TGTGCCAGCAGCTCCCCCGCGGGAGCCCGTTGGTACTTC

J gene: TRBJ2-1
clone size: .
D gene: TRBD2
V gene: TRBV4-3
CDR3 protein: CASSQDSLAEPGPYNEQFF
CDR3 DNA: TGCGCCAGCAGCCAAGATTCGCTAGCGGAACCGGGGCCCTACAATGAGCAGTTCTTC

J gene: TRBJ2-3
clone size: few
D gene: .
V gene: TRBV3-1
CDR3 protein: CASSQEGGTIHTDTQYF
CDR3 DNA: TGTGCCAGCAGCCAAGAAGGGGGGACTATACACACAGATACGCAGTATTTT

J gene: TRBJ1-1
clone size: .
D gene: .
V gene: TRBV24-1
CDR3 protein: CAVRYKGIGTEAFF
CDR3 DNA: TGTGCCGTCCGATACAAGGGGATCGGCACTGAAGCTTTCTTT

J gene: TRBJ1-3
clone size: few
D gene: .
V gene: TRBV5-1
CDR3 protein: CASSLVPDLSGNTIYF
CDR3 DNA: TGCGCCAGCAGCTTGGTTCCGGACCTCTCTGGAAACACCATATATTTT

J gene: TRBJ2-7
clone size: few
D gene: TRBD1
V gene: TRBV5-1
CDR3 protein: CASSLPGTGGSYEQYF
CDR3 DNA: TGCGCCAGCAGCTTGCCCGGGACAGGGGGTTCCTACGAGCAGTACTTC

J gene: TRBJ2-7
clone size: few
D gene: .
V gene: TRBV24-1
CDR3 protein: CATSAPTGEQYF
CDR3 DNA: TGTGCCACCAGCGCACCAACCGGGGAGCAGTACTTC

J gene: TRBJ1-1
clone size: few
D gene: .
V gene: TRBV19
CDR3 protein: CASSIPALEAFF
CDR3 DNA: TGTGCCAGTAGTATCCCCGCCCTTGAAGCTTTCTTT

J gene: TRBJ2-5
clone size: few
D gene: TRBD1
V gene: TRBV11-2
CDR3 protein: CASSFYPPGQATGQETQYF
CDR3 DNA: TGTGCCAGCAGCTTCTACCCTCCCGGACAGGCCACGGGCCAAGAGACCCAGTACTTC

J gene: TRBJ1-2
clone size: .
D gene: .
V gene: TRBV24-1
CDR3 protein: CATSDLYRESYTF
CDR3 DNA: TGTGCCACCAGTGATTTGTATCGGGAGAGCTACACCTTC

J gene: TRBJ2-7
clone size: .
D gene: .
V gene: TRBV15
CDR3 protein: CATSRAGLSYEQYF
CDR3 DNA: TGTGCCACCAGCAGAGCGGGATTAAGCTACGAGCAGTACTTC

J gene: TRBJ2-5
clone size: .
D gene: TRBD2
V gene: TRBV6-2/TRBV6-3
CDR3 protein: CASRRLAGIQETQYF
CDR3 DNA: TGTGCCAGCAGAAGACTAGCGGGGATCCAAGAGACCCAGTACTTC

J gene: TRBJ2-1
clone size: few
D gene: .
V gene: TRBV4-1
CDR3 protein: CASRQASTSYNEQFF
CDR3 DNA: TGCGCCAGCAGACAAGCATCGACCTCCTACAATGAGCAGTTCTTC

J gene: TRBJ1-1
clone size: .
D gene: .
V gene: TRBV9
CDR3 protein: CASSVDQGRTEAFF
CDR3 DNA: TGTGCCAGCAGCGTAGATCAGGGGCGGACTGAAGCTTTCTTT

J gene: TRBJ2-1
clone size: .
D gene: TRBD2
V gene: TRBV2
CDR3 protein: CASRVGLAGGNEQFF
CDR3 DNA: TGTGCCAGCAGGGTTGGACTAGCGGGAGGCAATGAGCAGTTCTTC

J gene: TRBJ2-7
clone size: .
D gene: .
V gene: TRBV19
CDR3 protein: CASSIVQGRYEQYF
CDR3 DNA: TGTGCCAGTAGTATAGTTCAGGGGAGGTACGAGCAGTACTTC

J gene: TRBJ2-7
clone size: .
D gene: TRBD1
V gene: TRBV19
CDR3 protein: CASSFAWAGGEQYF
CDR3 DNA: TGTGCCAGTAGTTTCGCCTGGGCAGGGGGCGAGCAGTACTTC

J gene: TRBJ2-4
clone size: few
D gene: .
V gene: TRBV21-1
CDR3 protein: CASPPRWWVKNIQYF
CDR3 DNA: TGTGCCAGCCCCCCACGGTGGTGGGTTAAAAACATTCAGTACTTC

J gene: TRBJ2-7
clone size: few
D gene: TRBD2
V gene: TRBV7-8
CDR3 protein: CASSFPPTSGGEQYF
CDR3 DNA: TGTGCCAGCAGCTTCCCCCCGACTAGCGGGGGCGAGCAGTACTTC

J gene: TRBJ2-5
clone size: few
D gene: TRBD1
V gene: TRBV7-9
CDR3 protein: CASSLSGTGDQETQYF
CDR3 DNA: TGTGCCAGCAGCTTATCCGGGACAGGGGATCAAGAGACCCAGTACTTC

J gene: TRBJ2-7
clone size: few
D gene: .
V gene: TRBV30
CDR3 protein: CAWSRGVKVDYEQYF
CDR3 DNA: TGTGCCTGGAGTAGGGGAGTAAAGGTCGATTACGAGCAGTACTTC

J gene: TRBJ2-7
clone size: .
D gene: .
V gene: TRBV10-3
CDR3 protein: CAISESSNRVYEQYF
CDR3 DNA: TGTGCCATCAGTGAGTCGAGTAACAGAGTCTACGAGCAGTACTTC

J gene: TRBJ2-1
clone size: few
D gene: .
V gene: TRBV7-2
CDR3 protein: CASSLEVRILKNNEQFF
CDR3 DNA: TGTGCCAGCAGCTTAGAGGTCCGCATCCTTAAGAACAATGAGCAGTTCTTC

J gene: TRBJ1-5
clone size: .
D gene: .
V gene: TRBV20-1
CDR3 protein: CSAGPTGNQPQHF
CDR3 DNA: TGCAGTGCAGGACCGACTGGCAATCAGCCCCAGCATTTT

J gene: TRBJ1-1
clone size: few
D gene: .
V gene: TRBV7-9
CDR3 protein: CASSIRALNTEAFF
CDR3 DNA: TGTGCCAGCAGCATCCGGGCCCTGAACACTGAAGCTTTCTTT

J gene: TRBJ1-6
clone size: once
D gene: .
V gene: TRBV15
CDR3 protein: CATSRAPDNSPLHF
CDR3 DNA: TGTGCCACCAGCAGAGCCCCGGATAATTCACCCCTCCACTTT

J gene: TRBJ1-6
clone size: .
D gene: .
V gene: TRBV27
CDR3 protein: CASSYLSHNSPLHF
CDR3 DNA: TGTGCCAGCAGTTACCTGAGCCATAATTCACCCCTCCACTTT

J gene: TRBJ1-5
clone size: .
D gene: .
V gene: TRBV7-8
CDR3 protein: CASSLRGTINQPQHF
CDR3 DNA: TGTGCCAGCAGCTTACGGGGGACCATCAATCAGCCCCAGCATTTT

J gene: TRBJ2-2
clone size: .
D gene: .
V gene: TRBV21-1
CDR3 protein: CASSTGPNTGELFF
CDR3 DNA: TGTGCCAGCAGTACAGGGCCGAACACCGGGGAGCTGTTTTTT

J gene: TRBJ2-2
clone size: .
D gene: .
V gene: TRBV5-1
CDR3 protein: CASSFMVTTVNTGELFF
CDR3 DNA: TGCGCCAGCAGCTTTATGGTTACGACAGTGAACACCGGGGAGCTGTTTTTT

J gene: TRBJ2-2
clone size: .
D gene: TRBD2
V gene: TRBV7-8
CDR3 protein: CASSLIAGVTIGRSTGELFF
CDR3 DNA: TGTGCCAGCAGCCTAATAGCGGGAGTCACTATAGGGCGTAGCACCGGGGAGCTGTTTTTT

J gene: TRBJ1-1
clone size: .
D gene: .
V gene: TRBV19
CDR3 protein: CASSIRLGHEAFF
CDR3 DNA: TGTGCCAGTAGTATAAGGCTGGGGCACGAAGCTTTCTTT

J gene: TRBJ2-7
clone size: few
D gene: .
V gene: TRBV9
CDR3 protein: CASSPGTLPGGEQYF
CDR3 DNA: TGTGCCAGCAGCCCCGGTACCCTCCCCGGTGGCGAGCAGTACTTC

J gene: TRBJ1-1
clone size: .
D gene: .
V gene: TRBV24-1
CDR3 protein: CATSARSRTEAFF
CDR3 DNA: TGTGCCACCAGTGCGCGAAGTCGGACTGAAGCTTTCTTT

J gene: TRBJ1-1
clone size: .
D gene: .
V gene: TRBV2
CDR3 protein: CASRAWAARRGTEAFF
CDR3 DNA: TGTGCCAGCAGGGCTTGGGCCGCCCGGAGGGGCACTGAAGCTTTCTTT

J gene: TRBJ1-2
clone size: .
D gene: .
V gene: TRBV20-1
CDR3 protein: CSAGIDGYTF
CDR3 DNA: TGCAGTGCAGGAATAGATGGCTACACCTTC

J gene: TRBJ2-1
clone size: few
D gene: .
V gene: TRBV19
CDR3 protein: CATSRETSGNEQFF
CDR3 DNA: TGTGCCACCTCCCGAGAGACCTCGGGCAATGAGCAGTTCTTC